The clone carrying this TCR beta chain was observed at least ten times. Its antigen is unidentified. This entry belongs to a study of regulatory T cells in long-lasting Graves disease. Study-level points and caveats: Those with persistent disease had in common more public clonotypes (around 2,500) than new patients (around 910).

The sample's time point: newly diagnosed GD, antithyroid drugs for less than 3 months. PBMC-extracted RNA yielded the TCR library. Arm-PCR of CDR3 regions and iRepertoire HTBI primers were the basis on which TCR beta libraries were built. MiXCR, run by TCRdb on the multiplex PCR reads, gives a single entry per CDR3 protein. The top ten hold around 18% of the sample, which has just over 600,000 distinct CDR3 sequences, around 17% seen once. CDR1 is MDHEN, CDR2 SYDVKM, per germline. The CDR3 length is 13 residues. V dropped 4 bases and J dropped 7 bases, with 13 bases sitting between them. These data were likewise used in another study, on T cells in Graves' hyperthyroidism and ophthalmopathy. That study reports: Graves' hyperthyroidism qualified as stable when ophthalmopathy did not progress within 18 months. RT-PCR in the first round (using the HTBI primer set) targeted the TCR CDR3.

The chain combines TRBV28 with TRBJ1-2, with a possible D match to TRBD1 (5 bases). The specimen was peripheral blood mononuclear cells (PBMCs), collected at new diagnosis, from a patient treated with antithyroid drugs. The receptor was derived from a woman aged 30 to 39 with Graves disease. The CDR3 region is CASSSGRELGYTF. CDR3 nucleotides: TGTGCCAGCAGTTCAGGCAGGGAGCTTGGCTACACCTTC.